Below, 3 T cell receptor beta chains from the same sample are listed, as sequenced in a study of blood T cell repertoires in COVID-19. Sequencing used immunoSEQ multiplex PCR; TCRdb keeps in-frame clones, though not all of them. The sample has roughly 110,000 clones, over 70% seen once; the top ten hold roughly 1.6%. Sequenced material: peripheral blood. The receptor set was obtained from a man aged 50 to 60 with acute or convalescent COVID-19.

This chain connects TRBV30 to TRBJ1-1, with 7 bases lining up with TRBD1. Germline CDR1 and CDR2: GTSNPN and SVGIG (reference sequence). The CDR3 spans 17 residues. Losses at the gene ends were 2 bases for V and 0 bases for J; bases not matched to a gene: 12. CDR3 nucleotide sequence: TGTGCCTGGAGTACCGGGACAGCAAATATCATGAACACTGAAGCTTTCTTT. The encoded protein is CAWSTGTANIMNTEAFF.

The V gene is TRBV7-8, the J gene TRBJ2-2, with D possibly being TRBD1 (5 bases). This CDR3 spans 19 amino acids. The V gene lost 1 base and the J gene lost 7 bases, with 25 bases spanning the gap. Germline assignment: CDR1 SGHVS and CDR2 FQNEAQ. This CDR3 reads CASSLVLDVGRSVGGELFF. DNA of the CDR3: TGTGCCAGCAGCTTAGTGCTTGATGTGGGGCGGTCTGTTGGCGGGGAGCTGTTTTTT. Filled out from reference TRBV7-8 and TRBJ2-2, the complete variable domain reads GAGVSQSPRYKVAKRGQDVALRCDPISGHVSLFWYQQALGQGPEFLTYFQNEAQLDKSGLPSDRFFAERPEGSVSTLKIQRTQQEDSAVYLCASSLVLDVGRSVGGELFFGEGSRLTVL.

This chain connects TRBV5-1 to TRBJ2-3; 10 nucleotides agree with TRBD2. The CDR3 is 16 residues long. The V and J ends lost 1 base and 6 bases, in that order; junction bases with no gene match: 8. Germline V gene lookup returns CDR1 SGHRS and CDR2 YFSETQ. Written as DNA, the CDR3 is TGCGCCAGCAGCTTGTCAGGGACTAGCGAGGTGGATACGCAGTATTTT. Translated: CASSLSGTSEVDTQYF.